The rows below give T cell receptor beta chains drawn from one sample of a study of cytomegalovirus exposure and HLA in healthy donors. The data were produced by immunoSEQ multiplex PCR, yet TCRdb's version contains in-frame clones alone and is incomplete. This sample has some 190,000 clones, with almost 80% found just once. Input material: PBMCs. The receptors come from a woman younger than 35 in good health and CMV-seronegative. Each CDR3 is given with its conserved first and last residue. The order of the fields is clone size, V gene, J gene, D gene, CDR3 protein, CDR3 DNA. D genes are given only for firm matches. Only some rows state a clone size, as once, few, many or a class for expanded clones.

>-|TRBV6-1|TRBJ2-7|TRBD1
CASRTIDRGYEQYF
TGTGCCAGTAGGACCATAGACAGGGGGTACGAGCAGTACTTC
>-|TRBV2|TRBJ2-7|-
CASSVLQTSYEQYF
TGTGCCAGCAGTGTGCTTCAAACATCCTACGAGCAGTACTTC
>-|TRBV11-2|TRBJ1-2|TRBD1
CASSSERQGDGYTF
TGTGCCAGCAGCTCCGAACGACAGGGCGATGGCTACACCTTC
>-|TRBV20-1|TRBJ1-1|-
CSAGRGGEAFF
TGCAGTGCTGGAAGGGGAGGTGAAGCTTTCTTT
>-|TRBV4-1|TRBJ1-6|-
CASSQAPRQYNSPLHF
TGCGCCAGCAGCCAAGCGCCCCGACAATATAATTCACCCCTCCACTTT
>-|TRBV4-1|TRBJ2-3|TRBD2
CASSPPPSGRDTDTQYF
TGCGCCAGCAGCCCGCCGCCAAGCGGGAGAGACACAGATACGCAGTATTTT
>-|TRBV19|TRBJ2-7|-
CASSMTRKAGKASYEQYF
TGTGCCAGTAGTATGACTAGAAAAGCGGGTAAGGCATCCTACGAGCAGTACTTC
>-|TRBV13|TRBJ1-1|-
CASSLRPGGSAGVNTEAFF
TGTGCCAGCAGCTTAAGGCCAGGAGGGTCTGCAGGAGTAAACACTGAAGCTTTCTTT
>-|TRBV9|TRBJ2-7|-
CASSVEGSSREQYF
TGTGCCAGCAGCGTAGAAGGTAGCTCTAGGGAGCAGTACTTC
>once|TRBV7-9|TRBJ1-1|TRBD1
CASSHTTGGVHTEAFF
TGTGCCAGCAGTCATACAACAGGGGGCGTGCACACTGAAGCTTTCTTT
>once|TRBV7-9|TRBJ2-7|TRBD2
CASSLLWEGNYEQYF
TGTGCCAGCAGCTTATTGTGGGAGGGCAACTACGAGCAGTACTTC
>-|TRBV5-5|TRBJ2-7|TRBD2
CASSLRVGSGNEQYF
TGTGCCAGCAGCTTGAGAGTAGGGAGCGGGAACGAGCAGTACTTC
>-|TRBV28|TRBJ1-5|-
CASSLRAGSRNQPQHF
TGTGCCAGCAGTTTAAGGGCAGGGTCTCGCAATCAGCCCCAGCATTTT
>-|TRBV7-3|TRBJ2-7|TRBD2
CASSLNSGGPYEQYF
TGTGCCAGCAGCTTAAATAGCGGGGGACCCTACGAGCAGTACTTC
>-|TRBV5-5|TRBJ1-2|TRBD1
CASSFPGQGVFDGYTF
TGTGCCAGCAGCTTCCCGGGACAGGGGGTTTTTGATGGCTACACCTTC
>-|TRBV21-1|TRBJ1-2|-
CASSKGIVYGYTF
TGTGCCAGCAGCAAAGGTATTGTCTATGGCTACACCTTC
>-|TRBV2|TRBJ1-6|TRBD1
CASSEPDRVVSPLHF
TGTGCCAGCAGTGAACCCGACAGGGTGGTTTCACCCCTCCACTTT
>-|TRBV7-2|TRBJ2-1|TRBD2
CASSYRLAGDSYNEQFF
TGTGCCAGCAGCTACCGACTAGCGGGTGACTCCTACAATGAGCAGTTCTTC
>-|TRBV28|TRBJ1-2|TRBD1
CASSSDREYGYTF
TGTGCCAGCAGCTCGGACAGGGAGTATGGCTACACCTTC
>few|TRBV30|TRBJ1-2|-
CAWSVRFNNYGYTF
TGTGCCTGGAGTGTCCGGTTCAATAACTATGGCTACACCTTC
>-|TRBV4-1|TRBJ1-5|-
CASSPMSEGATNQPQHF
TGCGCCAGCAGTCCTATGAGTGAAGGGGCAACCAATCAGCCCCAGCATTTT
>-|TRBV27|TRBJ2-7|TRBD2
CASSPGLAGGLYEQYF
TGTGCCAGCAGTCCTGGACTAGCGGGAGGGCTTTACGAGCAGTACTTC
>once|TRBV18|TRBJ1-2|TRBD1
CASSPETGVTGYTF
TGTGCCAGCTCACCCGAGACAGGGGTTACTGGCTACACCTTC
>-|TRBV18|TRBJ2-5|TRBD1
CASSPSRDSTETQYF
TGTGCCAGCTCACCATCCCGGGACAGCACAGAGACCCAGTACTTC
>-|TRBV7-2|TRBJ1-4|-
CASSREGAYNEKLFF
TGTGCCAGCAGCCGGGAGGGAGCTTATAATGAAAAACTGTTTTTT
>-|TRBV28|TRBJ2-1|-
CANRDTTNNEQFF
TGTGCCAACCGGGACACCACAAACAATGAGCAGTTCTTC
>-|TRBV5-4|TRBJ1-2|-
CASSRERNGYTF
TGTGCCAGCAGCCGGGAGAGGAATGGCTACACCTTC
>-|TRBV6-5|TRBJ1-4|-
CATSRGVANEKLFF
TGTGCCACCTCTCGGGGAGTGGCTAATGAAAAACTGTTTTTT
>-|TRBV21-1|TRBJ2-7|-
CASSNQRRRGRRYEQYF
TGTGCCAGCAGCAACCAACGACGGCGGGGGCGCAGGTACGAGCAGTACTTC
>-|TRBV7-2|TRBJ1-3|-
CAAGRGGTGNTIYF
TGTGCCGCAGGGCGGGGCGGTACTGGAAACACCATATATTTT
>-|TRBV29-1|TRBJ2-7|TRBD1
CSGRDSLYEQYF
TGCAGCGGTCGGGACAGTCTCTACGAGCAGTACTTC
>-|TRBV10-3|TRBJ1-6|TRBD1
CAISRTGGASPLHF
TGTGCCATCAGCCGGACAGGGGGAGCGTCACCCCTCCACTTT
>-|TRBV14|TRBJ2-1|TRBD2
CASSQVGRGLASGAVYNEQFF
TGTGCCAGCAGCCAAGTTGGCAGGGGTCTGGCTAGCGGGGCCGTATACAATGAGCAGTTCTTC
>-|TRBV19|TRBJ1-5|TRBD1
CASSLSGTGFEPQHF
TGTGCCAGTAGCCTTTCCGGGACAGGGTTTGAGCCCCAGCATTTT
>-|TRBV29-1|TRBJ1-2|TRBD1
CSVDRGNYGYTF
TGCAGCGTGGACAGGGGGAACTATGGCTACACCTTC
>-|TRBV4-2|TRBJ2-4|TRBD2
CASSQGLAGGPDNIQYF
TGTGCCAGCAGCCAGGGACTAGCGGGAGGGCCCGACAACATTCAGTACTTC
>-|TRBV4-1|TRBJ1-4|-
CASSQGRREKLFF
TGCGCCAGCAGCCAAGGGAGGAGGGAAAAACTGTTTTTT
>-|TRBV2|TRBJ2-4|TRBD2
CASSEDSGSRKNIQYF
TGTGCCAGCAGTGAAGACAGCGGGAGTCGGAAAAACATTCAGTACTTC
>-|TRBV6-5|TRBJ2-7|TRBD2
CASSQIGGSHEQYF
TGTGCCAGCAGTCAAATAGGCGGGAGCCACGAGCAGTACTTC
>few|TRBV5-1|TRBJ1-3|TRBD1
CASSLALTGAGNTIYF
TGCGCCAGCAGCTTGGCCTTGACAGGGGCTGGAAACACCATATATTTT
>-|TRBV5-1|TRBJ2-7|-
CASSLVRTAPPYEQYF
TGCGCCAGCAGCTTGGTTCGGACAGCCCCACCCTACGAGCAGTACTTC
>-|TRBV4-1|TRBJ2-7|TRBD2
CASSQVRAGGLKIEQYF
TGCGCCAGCAGCCAAGTCCGAGCGGGGGGGCTTAAGATCGAGCAGTACTTC
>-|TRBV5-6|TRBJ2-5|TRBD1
CASSSGTGVGETQYF
TGTGCCAGCAGCTCCGGGACAGGGGTAGGAGAGACCCAGTACTTC
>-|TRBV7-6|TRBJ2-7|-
CASSPPSREQYF
TGTGCCAGCAGCCCCCCCTCGCGGGAGCAGTACTTC
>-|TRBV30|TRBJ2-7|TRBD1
CAWSVGTGVNEQYF
TGTGCCTGGAGTGTAGGGACAGGGGTCAACGAGCAGTACTTC
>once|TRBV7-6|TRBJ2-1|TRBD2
CASSLYAGGPTNEQFF
TGTGCCAGCAGCTTATATGCGGGGGGTCCCACTAATGAGCAGTTCTTC
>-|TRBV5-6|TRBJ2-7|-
CASSLVVVSSYEQYF
TGTGCCAGCAGCTTGGTTGTAGTGAGCTCCTACGAGCAGTACTTC